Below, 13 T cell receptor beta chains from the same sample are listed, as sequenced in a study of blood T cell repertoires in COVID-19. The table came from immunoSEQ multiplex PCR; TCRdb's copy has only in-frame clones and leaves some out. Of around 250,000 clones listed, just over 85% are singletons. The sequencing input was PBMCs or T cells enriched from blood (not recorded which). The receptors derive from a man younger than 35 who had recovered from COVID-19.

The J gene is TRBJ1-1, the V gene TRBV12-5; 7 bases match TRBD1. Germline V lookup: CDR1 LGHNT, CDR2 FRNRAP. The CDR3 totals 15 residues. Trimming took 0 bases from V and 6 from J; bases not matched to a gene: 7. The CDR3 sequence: CASGLVRPRGSEAFF. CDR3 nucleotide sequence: TGTGCTAGTGGTTTGGTACGTCCCAGGGGGTCTGAAGCTTTCTTT.

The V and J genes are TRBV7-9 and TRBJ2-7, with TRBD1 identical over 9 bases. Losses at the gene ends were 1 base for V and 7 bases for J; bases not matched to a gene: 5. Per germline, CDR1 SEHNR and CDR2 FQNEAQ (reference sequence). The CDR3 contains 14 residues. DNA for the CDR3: TGTGCCAGCAGCTTAGTACAGGGGGCGTGGGAGCAGTACTTC. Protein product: CASSLVQGAWEQYF.

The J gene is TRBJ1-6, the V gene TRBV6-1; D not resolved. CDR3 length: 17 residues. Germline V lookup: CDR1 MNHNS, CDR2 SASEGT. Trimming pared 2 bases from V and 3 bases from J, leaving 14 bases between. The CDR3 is CASSESGSEVYNSPLHF. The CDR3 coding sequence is TGTGCCAGCAGTGAATCGGGGTCGGAGGTCTATAATTCACCCCTCCACTTT.

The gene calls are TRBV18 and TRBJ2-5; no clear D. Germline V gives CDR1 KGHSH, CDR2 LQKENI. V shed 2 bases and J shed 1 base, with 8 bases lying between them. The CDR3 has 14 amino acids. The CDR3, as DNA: TGTGCCAGCTCACCAGGGCCGATCCAAGAGACCCAGTACTTC. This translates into CASSPGPIQETQYF.

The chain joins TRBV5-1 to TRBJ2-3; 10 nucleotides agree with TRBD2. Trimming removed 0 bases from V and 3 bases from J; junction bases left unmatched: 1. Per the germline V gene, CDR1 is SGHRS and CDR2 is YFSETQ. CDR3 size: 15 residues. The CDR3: CASSLATSGTDTQYF. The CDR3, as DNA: TGCGCCAGCAGCTTGGCGACTAGCGGGACAGATACGCAGTATTTT.

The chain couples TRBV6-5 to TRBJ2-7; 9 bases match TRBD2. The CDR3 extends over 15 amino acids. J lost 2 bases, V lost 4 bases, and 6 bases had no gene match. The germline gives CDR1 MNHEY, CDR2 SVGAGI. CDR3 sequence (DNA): TGTGCCAGCAGTTTGGCTAGCGGGGCGACCTACGAGCAGTACTTC. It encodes CASSLASGATYEQYF.

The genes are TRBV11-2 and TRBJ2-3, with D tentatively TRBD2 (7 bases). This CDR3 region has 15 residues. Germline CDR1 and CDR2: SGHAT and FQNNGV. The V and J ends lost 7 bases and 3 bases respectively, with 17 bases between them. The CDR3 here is CASKGGVFRTDTQYF. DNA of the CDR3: TGTGCCAGCAAGGGGGGGGTTTTTAGAACAGATACGCAGTATTTT.

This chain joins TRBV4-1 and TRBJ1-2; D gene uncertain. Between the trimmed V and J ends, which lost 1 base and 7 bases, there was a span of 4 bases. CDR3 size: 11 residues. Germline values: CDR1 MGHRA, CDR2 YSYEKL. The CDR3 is CASSQARGYTF. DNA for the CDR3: TGCGCCAGCAGCCAAGCTCGTGGCTACACCTTC.

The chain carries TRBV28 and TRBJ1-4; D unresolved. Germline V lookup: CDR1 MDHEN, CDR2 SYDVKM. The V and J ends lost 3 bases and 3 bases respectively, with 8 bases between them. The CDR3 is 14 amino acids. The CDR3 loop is CASSLEAANEKLFF. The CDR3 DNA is TGTGCCAGCAGTTTGGAGGCAGCTAATGAAAAACTGTTTTTT. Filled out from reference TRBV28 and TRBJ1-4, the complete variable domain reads DVKVTQSSRYLVKRTGEKVFLECVQDMDHENMFWYRQDPGLGLRLIYFSYDVKMKEKGDIPEGYSVSREKKERFSLILESASTNQTSMYLCASSLEAANEKLFFGSGTQLSVL.

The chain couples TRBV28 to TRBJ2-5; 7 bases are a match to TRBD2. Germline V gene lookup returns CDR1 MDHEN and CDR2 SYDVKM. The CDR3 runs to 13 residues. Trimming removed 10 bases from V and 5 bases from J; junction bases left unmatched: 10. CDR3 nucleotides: TGTGCCACTCAAAGGGGAGGGGAGGAGACCCAGTACTTC. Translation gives CATQRGGEETQYF.

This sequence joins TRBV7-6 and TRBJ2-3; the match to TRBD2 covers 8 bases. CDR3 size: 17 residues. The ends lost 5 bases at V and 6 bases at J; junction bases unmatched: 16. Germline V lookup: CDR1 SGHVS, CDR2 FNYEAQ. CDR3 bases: TGTGCCAGCAGCATTAGCGGGGTCGGTAGTGTCGCCGATACGCAGTATTTT. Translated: CASSISGVGSVADTQYF. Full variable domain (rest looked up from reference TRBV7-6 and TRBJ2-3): GAGVSQSPRYKVTKRGQDVALRCDPISGHVSLYWYRQALGQGPEFLTYFNYEAQQDKSGLPNDRFSAERPEGSISTLTIQRTEQRDSAMYRCASSISGVGSVADTQYFGPGTRLTVL.

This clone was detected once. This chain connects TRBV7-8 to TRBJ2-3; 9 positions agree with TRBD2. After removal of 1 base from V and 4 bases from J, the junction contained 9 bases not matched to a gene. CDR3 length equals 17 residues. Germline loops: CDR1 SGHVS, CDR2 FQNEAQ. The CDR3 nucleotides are TGTGCCAGCAGCTTAGAGTTAAGAGCGGGGGGTTCAGATACGCAGTATTTT. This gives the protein CASSLELRAGGSDTQYF.

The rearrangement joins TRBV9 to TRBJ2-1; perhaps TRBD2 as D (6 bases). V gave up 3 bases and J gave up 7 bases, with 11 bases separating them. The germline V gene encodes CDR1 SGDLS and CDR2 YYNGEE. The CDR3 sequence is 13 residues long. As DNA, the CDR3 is TGTGCCAGCAGCGCGAGCGGGCCTAATGAGCAGTTCTTC. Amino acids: CASSASGPNEQFF.